This is a list of T cell receptor beta chains from one sample in a study of T cell changes during pregnancy in multiple sclerosis. Here immunoSEQ multiplex PCR was the method, and the copy in TCRdb shows in-frame clones only, minus some. The repertoire has around 42,000 clones, just over 90% of them found once; the top ten carry 0.7% to 1%. The sequencing here drew on CD4+ T cells from peripheral blood mononuclear cells, taken in the third trimester of pregnancy. The receptors stem from a female donor with multiple sclerosis, enrolled in a pregnancy study. CDR3s include the opening cysteine and the closing phenylalanine or tryptophan. Each record gives: D gene, clone size, J gene, V gene, CDR3 protein, CDR3 DNA. D genes are given only for firm matches. Size is omitted from some rows. Given values are once, few, many or a class for expanded clones.

>.|.|TRBJ2-1|TRBV5-1
CASSDQDTPSSYNEQFF
TGCGCCAGCAGCGATCAGGACACCCCTTCCTCCTACAATGAGCAGTTCTTC
>.|.|TRBJ2-6|TRBV15
CATSRDRGLWGDSGANVLTF
TGTGCCACCAGCAGAGATAGGGGCCTCTGGGGGGACTCTGGGGCCAACGTCCTGACTTTC
>.|.|TRBJ1-1|TRBV4-2
CASSLRQGNTEAFF
TGTGCCAGCAGCCTTCGCCAGGGGAACACTGAAGCTTTCTTT
>TRBD1|.|TRBJ2-3|TRBV5-1
CATRPGQGPDTQYF
TGCGCCACCAGACCGGGACAGGGCCCAGATACGCAGTATTTT
>TRBD2|.|TRBJ2-7|TRBV5-1
CASSGTSGKYEQYF
TGCGCCAGCAGTGGGACTAGCGGGAAATACGAGCAGTACTTC
>.|.|TRBJ2-7|TRBV18
CASSPGQGLPEQYF
TGTGCCAGCTCACCAGGGCAGGGACTTCCCGAGCAGTACTTC
>.|.|TRBJ1-5|TRBV30
CAWSGWGGDQPQHF
TGTGCCTGGAGTGGGTGGGGGGGAGATCAGCCCCAGCATTTT
>.|once|TRBJ1-4|TRBV25-1
CASSEGAGRENEKLFF
TGTGCCAGCAGTGAGGGCGCGGGACGGGAAAATGAAAAACTGTTTTTT
>TRBD1|.|TRBJ2-2|TRBV7-2
CASATGGAGSGELFF
TGTGCCAGCGCCACAGGGGGCGCAGGAAGCGGGGAGCTGTTTTTT
>TRBD1|.|TRBJ1-1|TRBV19
CASSEPGQVRKVAEAFF
TGTGCCAGTAGTGAGCCCGGACAGGTTCGTAAGGTCGCTGAAGCTTTCTTT
>.|.|TRBJ2-3|TRBV7-9
CASSFSRFSTDTQYF
TGTGCCAGCAGCTTTTCTAGATTTAGCACAGATACGCAGTATTTT
>.|.|TRBJ2-1|TRBV29-1
CSVRRDNEQFF
TGCAGCGTTCGTCGGGACAATGAGCAGTTCTTC
>.|.|TRBJ2-3|TRBV13
CASSSRTSSDTQYF
TGTGCCAGCAGCTCCCGCACTAGTTCTGATACGCAGTATTTT
>TRBD2|.|TRBJ2-1|TRBV7-7
CASSLAGGVYNEQFF
TGTGCCAGCAGTCTAGCGGGTGGAGTTTACAATGAGCAGTTCTTC
>TRBD1|.|TRBJ1-1|TRBV19
CASSMGTGEVGAFF
TGTGCCAGTAGTATGGGGACAGGGGAAGTCGGAGCTTTCTTT
>.|.|TRBJ1-5|TRBV5-6
CASSLQGPGQPQHF
TGTGCCAGCAGCCTCCAGGGGCCGGGTCAGCCCCAGCATTTT
>TRBD1|.|TRBJ1-5|TRBV18
CASSPYTGGFGQPQHF
TGTGCCAGCTCGCCATATACAGGGGGCTTTGGTCAGCCCCAGCATTTT
>.|.|TRBJ2-7|TRBV5-4
CASSRDSVYEQYF
TGTGCCAGCAGCAGGGACTCGGTCTACGAGCAGTACTTC
>TRBD1|.|TRBJ2-3|TRBV27
CASSEPRGRTDTQYF
TGTGCCAGCAGCGAACCCAGGGGGCGGACAGATACGCAGTATTTT
>.|.|TRBJ1-2|TRBV30
CAWNVGGEGGYTF
TGTGCCTGGAATGTTGGGGGGGAGGGCGGCTACACCTTC
>.|.|TRBJ1-4|TRBV19
CASSMGQPSNEKLFF
TGTGCCAGTAGTATGGGGCAGCCTTCTAATGAAAAACTGTTTTTT
>TRBD2|.|TRBJ2-7|TRBV9
CASSGGLAREGYEQYF
TGTGCCAGCAGCGGGGGACTAGCACGGGAGGGCTACGAGCAGTACTTC
>.|.|TRBJ2-5|TRBV11-2
CASSFGGQETQYF
TGTGCCAGCAGCTTTGGGGGGCAAGAGACCCAGTACTTC
>TRBD1|few|TRBJ1-5|TRBV19
CASSLNRGDQPQHF
TGTGCCAGTAGTCTCAACAGGGGGGATCAGCCCCAGCATTTT
>.|.|TRBJ1-2|TRBV28
CASSPGDKNYGYTF
TGTGCCAGCAGTCCCGGGGACAAGAACTATGGCTACACCTTC
>TRBD2|once|TRBJ2-3|TRBV19
CASSKGGATDTQYF
TGTGCCAGTAGTAAGGGAGGGGCCACAGATACGCAGTATTTT
>TRBD2|once|TRBJ2-1|TRBV15
CATSRTSGSYNEQFF
TGTGCCACCAGCAGGACTAGCGGCTCCTACAATGAGCAGTTCTTC
>TRBD1|.|TRBJ2-1|TRBV30
CAWSVSPGQGINEQFF
TGTGCCTGGAGTGTCTCACCGGGACAGGGTATCAATGAGCAGTTCTTC
>.|.|TRBJ2-3|TRBV5-5
CASTIQNTGTAQYF
TGTGCCAGCACCATACAAAATACAGGGACGGCGCAGTATTTT
>.|.|TRBJ2-5|TRBV11-3
CASSQISGSQETQYF
TGTGCCAGCAGTCAAATAAGCGGATCTCAAGAGACCCAGTACTTC
>TRBD2|.|TRBJ2-1|TRBV5-5
CASSSAGAYNEQFF
TGTGCCAGCAGCTCAGCGGGGGCCTACAATGAGCAGTTCTTC
>TRBD2|.|TRBJ2-3|TRBV29-1
CSADRGGGGDTQYF
TGCAGCGCCGATCGGGGGGGCGGGGGAGATACGCAGTATTTT
>.|once|TRBJ2-1|TRBV4-2
CASSQPGEGNEQFF
TGTGCCAGCAGCCAACCGGGAGAAGGCAATGAGCAGTTCTTC
>.|.|TRBJ1-3|TRBV19
CASRQQGAGNTIYF
TGTGCCAGTAGGCAACAGGGCGCTGGAAACACCATATATTTT
>.|.|TRBJ1-5|TRBV6-1
CASTETRRAGQPQHF
TGTGCCAGCACCGAGACTAGGAGGGCGGGTCAGCCCCAGCATTTT
>TRBD2|.|TRBJ2-7|TRBV27
CASRTSDYREQYF
TGTGCCAGCAGGACTAGCGACTATCGCGAGCAGTACTTC
>TRBD1|.|TRBJ1-4|TRBV7-6
CASSYKGASNEKLFF
TGTGCCAGCAGCTACAAGGGGGCCTCGAATGAAAAACTGTTTTTT
>.|.|TRBJ2-3|TRBV7-3
CASSFQGADTQYF
TGTGCCAGCAGCTTCCAGGGTGCAGATACGCAGTATTTT
>TRBD1|.|TRBJ1-5|TRBV6-4
CASSPTGEKGNQPQHF
TGTGCCAGCAGTCCAACAGGGGAAAAGGGCAATCAGCCCCAGCATTTT
>.|.|TRBJ2-2|TRBV6-5
CASSPSTGELFF
TGTGCCAGCAGTCCTTCCACCGGGGAGCTGTTTTTT
>.|.|TRBJ2-7|TRBV9
CASSVATEPYEQYF
TGTGCCAGCAGCGTAGCTACGGAGCCCTACGAGCAGTACTTC
>.|.|TRBJ1-2|TRBV7-9
CASSLQTGNYGYTF
TGTGCCAGCAGCTTACAAACAGGAAACTATGGCTACACCTTC